The 28 T cell receptor beta chains presented below share a single source sample, sequenced in a study of T-cell memory formation after mild COVID-19 listed by TCRdb under 2021. The library came from 5' RACE. The sequencer was an Illumina NovaSeq 6000. TCRdb trimmed the raw reads at Q25, called clones with MiXCR and kept productive beta chains. A single entry per CDR3 protein holds the most common genes and DNA from its merged rows. Present in this sample are roughly 600,000 distinct CDR3 sequences, under 20% of which were seen just once. The ten largest clones capture around 12% of the sample. The sample was PBMCs or a T cell subset sorted from them (not recorded which). These receptors came from an adult woman who had mild COVID-19 (a few samples of this study predate the infection). The sample titles of this study are shuffled in the database, so cell type and time point are left out; the donor was told from shared clones.

In nucleotides, the CDR3 is TGCGCCAGCAGCTCGTTTAGCGGCTCCTACAATGAGCAGTTCTTC. Its protein is CASSSFSGSYNEQFF. This chain joins TRBV5-1 and TRBJ2-1; TRBD2 is a possible D gene (6 bases). The length of the CDR3 is 15 residues. Trimming took off 3 bases at V and 0 bases at J, with 10 bases between the two ends. Germline V lookup: CDR1 SGHRS, CDR2 YFSETQ.

This clonotype was observed a few times. V gene TRBV15 combines with J gene TRBJ1-6; 8 bases line up with TRBD1. The CDR3 runs to 15 residues. Germline assignment: CDR1 LNHNV and CDR2 YYDKDF (reference sequence). Trimming took 3 bases from V and 8 from J; bases not matched to a gene: 6. The DNA of the CDR3 is TGTGCCACCAGCAGTACCAGGGGGCGTGATTCACCCCTCCACTTT. It codes for CATSSTRGRDSPLHF.

The chain joins TRBV11-3 to TRBJ2-1, with TRBD2 matching 7 bases. Trimming at V came to 0 bases and at J to 7 bases, leaving 9 bases not matched to a gene. This CDR3 has 16 amino acids. Germline V gene data show CDR1 as SGHNT and CDR2 as YENEEA. CDR3 in amino acids: CASSLDSGRAANEQFF. The DNA of the CDR3 is TGTGCCAGCAGCTTAGATAGTGGGAGGGCCGCGAATGAGCAGTTCTTC.

V and J are TRBV12-3 or TRBV12-4 and TRBJ2-1; possible D gene TRBD2, 6 bases. There are 16 residues in the CDR3. Trimming took 2 bases from V and 0 from J, leaving 11 bases between them. The CDR3 region is CASSLQRVSSYNEQFF. The CDR3 DNA is TGTGCCAGCAGTTTACAGCGGGTGAGCTCCTACAATGAGCAGTTCTTC.

V and J are TRBV12-3 or TRBV12-4 and TRBJ2-7; 14 positions match TRBD2. The CDR3 runs to 18 residues. Losses at the gene ends were 5 bases for V and 4 bases for J; bases not matched to a gene: 13. DNA of the CDR3: TGTGCCAGCAGTCCGCCTCACGGGACTAGCGGGAGCGGTTACGAGCAGTACTTC. This codes for CASSPPHGTSGSGYEQYF.

This clonotype was found a few times. V usage is TRBV5-1 and J usage is TRBJ2-7; TRBD2 might be the D (6 bases). The CDR3 has 14 amino acids. The germline gives CDR1 SGHRS, CDR2 YFSETQ. Between the trimmed V and J ends, which lost 4 bases and 6 bases, there was a span of 17 bases. As DNA, the CDR3 is TGCGCCAGCAGCCCTAGTCGAATGCGGGGCGAGCAGTACTTC. Protein: CASSPSRMRGEQYF.

The chain carries TRBV11-2 and TRBJ1-2, with D perhaps matching TRBD1 (6 bases). Trimming took 5 bases from V and 7 from J, leaving 14 bases between them. Germline values: CDR1 SGHAT, CDR2 FQNNGV. This CDR3 is built from 13 residues. Written as DNA, the CDR3 is TGTGCCAGCAGCCCCGGGGGCACGGGTGGCTACACCTTC. Translation: CASSPGGTGGYTF.

This chain links TRBV7-9 with TRBJ1-1; D unclear. Looked up from germline, CDR1 is SEHNR and CDR2 is FQNEAQ (reference sequence). This CDR3 is 12 amino acids long. Trimming shortened V by 8 bases and J by 1 base, and 8 bases separated the two germline ends. The CDR3 spells CASGRKNTEAFF. DNA of the CDR3: TGTGCCAGCGGAAGAAAGAACACTGAAGCTTTCTTT.

The chain uses TRBV29-1 and TRBJ2-5; no definite D call. The CDR3 is 14 residues long. Trimming took off 3 bases at V and 4 bases at J, with 15 bases between the two ends. Germline V gives CDR1 SQVTM, CDR2 ANQGSEA. CDR3 DNA sequence: TGCAGCGTTGACACGCCTCTGGGGATAGAGACCCAGTACTTC. It codes for CSVDTPLGIETQYF.

This clonotype occurred many times. The chain carries TRBV7-6 and TRBJ2-7; 10 nucleotides line up with TRBD1. The CDR3 runs to 15 residues. V trimming: 0 bases; J trimming: 6 bases; junction bases outside the gene matches: 5. Germline V lookup: CDR1 SGHVS, CDR2 FNYEAQ. CDR3 bases: TGTGCCAGCAGCTTAGCCGGGACAGGGGTAACCGAGCAGTACTTC. Its protein is CASSLAGTGVTEQYF.

CDR3 in DNA: TGTGCCAGCAGCTTGGGGACAGGCCTCACAGATACGCAGTATTTT. Translation gives CASSLGTGLTDTQYF. The rearrangement links TRBV5-6 to TRBJ2-3; 7 bases are shared with TRBD1. The CDR3 loop spans 15 amino acids. V shed 0 bases, J shed 2 bases, and the junction held 3 bases outside the gene matches. From germline, CDR1 is SGHDT and CDR2 YYEEEE.

The J gene is TRBJ1-6, the V gene TRBV12-3 or TRBV12-4; 7 bases map to TRBD1. There are 14 residues in the CDR3. With V trimmed by 8 bases and J by 6 bases, 7 bases remained unmatched. CDR3 protein: CASGTGTVNSPLHF. In DNA form, the CDR3 reads TGTGCCAGCGGCACTGGGACAGTTAATTCACCCCTCCACTTT.

J is TRBJ1-2 and V is TRBV29-1; no clear D gene. Per the germline V gene, CDR1 is SQVTM and CDR2 is ANQGSEA. CDR3 length: 10 residues. The germline V and J ends were trimmed by 3 bases and 8 bases, with 7 bases remaining between them. The CDR3 region is CSVERRGYTF. For the CDR3, the DNA is TGCAGCGTTGAGAGGAGAGGCTACACCTTC.

A few counts support this clonotype. The chain recombines TRBV18 with TRBJ1-1; no clear D. The V end lost 2 bases, the J end lost 11 bases, and 18 bases lay between the germline ends. CDR3 length equals 14 residues. Germline CDR1 is KGHSH and CDR2 is LQKENI. Here the CDR3 reads CASSPGQETMRAFF. CDR3 nucleotides: TGTGCCAGCTCACCAGGGCAGGAGACCATGAGGGCTTTCTTT.

Only a few counts were recorded for this clonotype. The J gene is TRBJ2-7, the V gene TRBV20-1, with D uncertain. CDR1 and CDR2 (germline): DFQATT, SNEGSKA (reference sequence). This CDR3 contains 14 residues. Between the trimmed V and J ends, which lost 4 bases and 2 bases, there was a span of 15 bases. For the CDR3, the DNA is TGCAGTGCTATAGATCGCCAGGTCACCTACGAGCAGTACTTC. As protein: CSAIDRQVTYEQYF.

This clonotype turned up a few times. The gene calls are TRBV29-1 and TRBJ2-1; maybe TRBD2 (5 bases). The CDR3 length is 11 residues. The V and J ends lost 7 bases and 8 bases respectively, with 12 bases between them. Germline lookup yields CDR1 SQVTM and CDR2 ANQGSEA. CDR3 residues: CSAQWGDEQFF. CDR3 in DNA: TGCAGCGCCCAGTGGGGAGATGAGCAGTTCTTC.

The sample holds many counts of this clonotype. This sequence joins TRBV4-1 and TRBJ2-2, with D possibly matching TRBD1 (6 bases). The V gene lost 3 bases and the J gene lost 5 bases, with 13 bases spanning the gap. Germline-derived CDR1 and CDR2 are MGHRA and YSYEKL. The CDR3 is 15 residues long. The CDR3 loop reads CASSHVTGKTGELFF. The CDR3 DNA follows: TGCGCCAGCAGCCACGTAACAGGGAAAACCGGGGAGCTGTTTTTT.

The J gene is TRBJ2-3, the V gene TRBV6-5, with 10 bases identical to TRBD1. Trimming took 6 bases from V and 4 from J; bases not matched to a gene: 7. Germline CDR1 MNHEY, CDR2 SVGAGI. CDR3 size: 15 residues. CDR3 sequence: CASRGDRGGPDTQYF. CDR3 sequence (DNA): TGTGCCAGCAGGGGGGACAGGGGAGGTCCAGATACGCAGTATTTT.

V and J are TRBV20-1 and TRBJ2-1; D remains ambiguous. CDR3 length equals 13 residues. The V end lost 1 base, the J end lost 7 bases, and 11 bases lay between the germline ends. Germline V gene sequence: CDR1 DFQATT, CDR2 SNEGSKA (reference sequence). The CDR3 region has the DNA TGCAGTGCTAGAGGACACACTGGGAATGAGCAGTTCTTC. Encoded protein: CSARGHTGNEQFF.

As to this clonotype: One end of the junction fails to match germline, which may point to a read error. This sequence joins TRBV6-1 and TRBJ1-1; 9 bases fit TRBD1. The CDR3 has 15 residues. Germline CDR1 reads MNHNS; CDR2 reads SASEGT. CDR3 loop: CASSATGGGSTGAFF. Here the CDR3 DNA reads TGTGCCAGCAGCGCGACAGGGGGAGGGAGCACTGGAGCTTTCTTT.

In this sample, this clonotype turned up a few times. The CDR3 DNA follows: TGTGCCAGCAGTTACTCGAACCCGGCTGATGGATCCTACGAGCAGTACTTC. Its translation is CASSYSNPADGSYEQYF. The J gene is TRBJ2-7, the V gene TRBV6-6; the D is unclear. Per the germline V gene, CDR1 is MNHNY and CDR2 is SVGAGI (reference sequence). The CDR3 loop spans 17 amino acids. Between the trimmed V and J ends, which lost 0 bases and 1 base, there was a span of 16 bases.

This clonotype was recorded a few times. The chain uses TRBV12-3 or TRBV12-4 and TRBJ2-3; 7 bases are shared with TRBD2. This CDR3 comprises 15 residues. V lost 4 bases, J lost 2 bases, and 6 bases stayed unmatched. The CDR3 DNA follows: TGTGCCAGCAGTTGGGCTAGCGGAGACACAGATACGCAGTATTTT. Its protein is CASSWASGDTDTQYF.

V usage is TRBV7-9 and J usage is TRBJ2-3; 12 bases are shared with TRBD2. This CDR3 region has 16 residues. The germline V gene encodes CDR1 SEHNR and CDR2 FQNEAQ (reference sequence). Trimming took 5 bases from V and 2 from J; bases not matched to a gene: 5. The DNA for the CDR3 is TGTGCCAGCAGCCGGACTAGCGGGGCTTTCACAGATACGCAGTATTTT. It translates to CASSRTSGAFTDTQYF.

This clonotype showed up many times. The chain links TRBV7-9 to TRBJ2-2; D remains ambiguous. Germline loops: CDR1 SEHNR, CDR2 FQNEAQ (reference sequence). Trimming removed 0 bases from V and 3 bases from J, with 5 bases in between. The CDR3 consists of 14 residues. CDR3 DNA: TGTGCCAGCAGCTTAGCAGCATACACCGGGGAGCTGTTTTTT. Protein: CASSLAAYTGELFF.

This clonotype occurred a few times. The chain employs TRBV20-1 and TRBJ2-2, with D perhaps being TRBD1 or TRBD2 (5 bases each). Germline V gene lookup returns CDR1 DFQATT and CDR2 SNEGSKA (reference sequence). This CDR3 is built from 17 residues. V was pared by 2 bases and J by 4 bases, with 20 bases between. The DNA of the CDR3 is TGCAGTGCTAGACGTCCGCAGGGAGTCTCTGGCACCGGGGAGCTGTTTTTT. As protein: CSARRPQGVSGTGELFF.

The chain employs TRBV20-1 and TRBJ2-6; maybe TRBD2 (6 bases). The V gene's germline CDR1 is DFQATT and CDR2 SNEGSKA (reference sequence). CDR3 length equals 13 residues. V was pared by 4 bases and J by 9 bases, with 13 bases between. The CDR3 loop is CSAKPGVNNVLTF. CDR3 in DNA: TGCAGTGCTAAGCCGGGGGTAAACAACGTCCTGACTTTC.

This clonotype was detected a few times. The chain carries TRBV7-2 and TRBJ1-4; perhaps TRBD1 as D (5 bases). The ends were cut back, 5 bases at V and 8 bases at J, with 18 bases in the middle. Germline V gene lookup returns CDR1 SGHTA and CDR2 FQGNSA. The CDR3 loop spans 15 amino acids. The CDR3 nucleotides are TGTGCCAGCAGCGCCCGAGGGGCAGATCCGGAAAAACTGTTTTTT. The encoded protein is CASSARGADPEKLFF. Together with reference TRBV7-2 and TRBJ1-4, the CDR3 gives the full variable domain: GAGVSQSPSNKVTEKGKDVELRCDPISGHTALYWYRQSLGQGLEFLIYFQGNSAPDKSGLPSDRFSAERTGGSVSTLTIQRTQQEDSAVYLCASSARGADPEKLFFGSGTQLSVL.

This clonotype was recorded at least ten times. The chain combines TRBV10-3 with TRBJ2-7, with TRBD1 identical over 11 bases. Per germline, CDR1 ENHRY and CDR2 SYGVKD. J gave up 5 bases and V 6 bases, and 3 bases lay outside the gene matches. This CDR3 has 13 residues. CDR3 loop: CAIRGTGGDEQYF. The CDR3, as DNA: TGTGCCATCAGGGGGACAGGGGGGGACGAGCAGTACTTC.